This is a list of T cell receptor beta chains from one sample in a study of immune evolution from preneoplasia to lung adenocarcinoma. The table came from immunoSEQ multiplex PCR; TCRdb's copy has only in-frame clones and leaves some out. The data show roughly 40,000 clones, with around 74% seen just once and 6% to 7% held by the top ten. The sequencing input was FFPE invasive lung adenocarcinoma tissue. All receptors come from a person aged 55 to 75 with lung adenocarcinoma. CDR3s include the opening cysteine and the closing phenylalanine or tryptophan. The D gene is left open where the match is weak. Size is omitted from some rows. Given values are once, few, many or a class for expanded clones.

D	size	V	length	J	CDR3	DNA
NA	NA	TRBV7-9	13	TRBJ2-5	CASCWENQETQYF	TGTGCCAGTTGTTGGGAGAACCAAGAGACCCAGTACTTC
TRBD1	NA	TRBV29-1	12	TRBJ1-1	CSVKTGATEAFF	TGCAGCGTTAAAACAGGGGCCACTGAAGCTTTCTTT
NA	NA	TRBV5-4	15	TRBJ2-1	CASSPWVMTGNEQFF	TGTGCCAGCAGCCCCTGGGTGATGACGGGCAATGAGCAGTTCTTC
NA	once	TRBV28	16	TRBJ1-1	CASSLSGLLANTEAFF	TGTGCCAGCAGTTTATCAGGCTTGCTGGCTAACACTGAAGCTTTCTTT
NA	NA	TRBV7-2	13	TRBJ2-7	CASSLVAALEQYF	TGTGCCAGCAGCTTAGTAGCCGCTCTGGAGCAGTACTTC
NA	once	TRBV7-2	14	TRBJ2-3	CASSLSRVTDTQYF	TGTGCCAGCAGCTTAAGCAGGGTCACAGATACGCAGTATTTT
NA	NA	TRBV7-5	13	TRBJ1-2	CARRWDRVYGYTF	TGTGCCAGAAGATGGGACAGGGTTTATGGCTACACCTTC
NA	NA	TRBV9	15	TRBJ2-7	CASSVSLDRTYEQYF	TGTGCCAGCAGCGTTTCCCTGGACCGGACCTACGAGCAGTACTTC
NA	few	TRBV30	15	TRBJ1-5	CAWSVGGPTNQPQHF	TGTGCCTGGAGTGTCGGAGGCCCCACCAATCAGCCCCAGCATTTT
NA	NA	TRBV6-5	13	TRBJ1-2	CASATRGAGGYTF	TGTGCCAGCGCTACCCGCGGGGCGGGGGGCTACACCTTC
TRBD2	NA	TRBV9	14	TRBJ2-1	CASSVVGSGHEQFF	TGTGCCAGCAGCGTAGTTGGTAGCGGGCATGAGCAGTTCTTC
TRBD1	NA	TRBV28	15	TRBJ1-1	CASRKGGSRNTEAFF	TGTGCCAGCAGGAAAGGGGGCAGTCGGAACACTGAAGCTTTCTTT
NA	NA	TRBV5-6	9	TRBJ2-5	CASISPQYF	TGTGCCAGCATAAGTCCCCAGTACTTC
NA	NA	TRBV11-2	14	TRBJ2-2	CASSLISYTGELFF	TGTGCCAGCAGCTTAATCTCCTACACCGGGGAGCTGTTTTTT
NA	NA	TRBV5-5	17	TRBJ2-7	CASSLWDQLSLSYEQYF	TGTGCCAGCAGCCTATGGGATCAGCTCTCCCTCTCCTACGAGCAGTACTTC
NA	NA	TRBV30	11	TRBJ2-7	CAWDHTYEQYF	TGTGCCTGGGACCACACCTACGAGCAGTACTTC
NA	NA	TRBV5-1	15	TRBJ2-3	CASAAQGTYTDTQYF	TGCGCCAGCGCAGCCCAGGGGACTTACACAGATACGCAGTATTTT
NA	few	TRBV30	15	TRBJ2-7	CAWNGLGTGSYEQYF	TGTGCCTGGAATGGCCTTGGTACAGGATCCTACGAGCAGTACTTC
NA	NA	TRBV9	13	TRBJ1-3	CASSGNSGNTIYF	TGTGCCAGCAGCGGAAACTCTGGAAACACCATATATTTT
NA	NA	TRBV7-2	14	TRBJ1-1	CASRDSNLNTEAFF	TGTGCCAGCAGGGACAGCAATTTGAACACTGAAGCTTTCTTT
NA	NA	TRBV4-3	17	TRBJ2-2	CASSHDPSRLNTGELFF	TGCGCCAGCAGCCATGATCCCTCCCGCCTTAACACCGGGGAGCTGTTTTTT
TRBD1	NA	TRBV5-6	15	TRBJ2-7	CASSFLDRALSEQYF	TGTGCCAGCAGCTTCCTGGACAGGGCCCTGAGCGAGCAGTACTTC